Following are 28 T cell receptor beta chains from one sample sequenced in a study of T cell responses to AZD1222 COVID-19 vaccine. The method was immunoSEQ multiplex PCR; TCRdb's version includes in-frame clones alone and lacks a portion of them. The sample yields some 160,000 clones, about 92% seen once. Specimen: peripheral blood, collected on day 0 of AZD1222 vaccination. The source is an adult in good health.

This chain connects TRBV5-1 to TRBJ1-1; D remains ambiguous. The CDR3 length is 13 residues. Germline V gene data show CDR1 as SGHRS and CDR2 as YFSETQ. V was clipped by 1 base and J by 2 bases, with 6 bases between them. CDR3 region: CASSLLGNTEAFF. In DNA, the CDR3 is TGCGCCAGCAGCTTGTTGGGAAACACTGAAGCTTTCTTT.

The rearrangement uses TRBV6-6 and TRBJ1-2; no clear D gene. Trimming took off 5 bases at V and 7 bases at J, with 17 bases between the two ends. The CDR3 is made up of 14 amino acids. Germline-derived CDR1 and CDR2 are MNHNY and SVGAGI (reference sequence). CDR3 loop: CASSTEPFPTGYTF. In DNA form, the CDR3 reads TGTGCCAGCAGTACGGAGCCCTTCCCTACTGGCTACACCTTC.

The chain uses TRBV27 and TRBJ1-5; no firm D call. CDR3 length: 14 residues. V was pared by 0 bases and J by 4 bases, with 7 bases between. Germline values: CDR1 MNHEY, CDR2 SMNVEV (reference sequence). The CDR3 DNA is TGTGCCAGCAGTTTATCAGACACGAATCAGCCCCAGCATTTT. Translated, it gives CASSLSDTNQPQHF.

The chain uses TRBV2 and TRBJ2-7, with 7 bases identical to TRBD1. Per germline, CDR1 SNHLY and CDR2 FYNNEI. Trimming took 2 bases from V and 6 from J; bases not matched to a gene: 7. The CDR3 consists of 14 residues. The DNA of the CDR3 is TGTGCCAGCAGTGAAAACCCACAGGGGATCGAGCAGTACTTC. This translates into CASSENPQGIEQYF.

The CDR3 spells CASGHEQYF. CDR3 bases: TGTGCCAGCGGTCACGAGCAGTACTTC. The chain employs TRBV11-2 and TRBJ2-7; D is unclear. The V gene's germline CDR1 is SGHAT and CDR2 FQNNGV. The CDR3 spans 9 residues. V was pared by 8 bases and J by 5 bases, with 4 bases between.

This chain links TRBV7-2 with TRBJ2-7; D might be TRBD1 or TRBD2, each matching 6 bases. Germline V lookup: CDR1 SGHTA, CDR2 FQGNSA. The V gene lost 4 bases and the J gene lost 3 bases, with 13 bases spanning the gap. CDR3 length equals 14 residues. CDR3 residues: CASSWRVQGYEQYF. The DNA of the CDR3 is TGTGCCAGCAGCTGGAGGGTACAGGGCTACGAGCAGTACTTC.

The CDR3 sequence: CASRAGAAGRGEKLFF. The CDR3 region has the DNA TGCGCCAGCAGAGCGGGGGCGGCGGGTAGAGGTGAAAAACTGTTTTTT. The rearrangement joins TRBV10-2 to TRBJ1-4; TRBD1 is a possible D gene (6 bases). The CDR3 contains 16 residues. Germline V gene sequence: CDR1 WSHSY, CDR2 SAAADI. Trimming took 6 bases from V and 7 from J, leaving 21 bases between them.

The V and J genes are TRBV28 and TRBJ1-2; unclear D gene. Germline V CDR1 and CDR2: MDHEN, SYDVKM. Between the trimmed V and J ends, which lost 4 bases and 2 bases, there was a span of 8 bases. CDR3 size: 13 residues. For the CDR3, the DNA is TGTGCCAGCAGTTCCCGTTGGAACTATGGCTACACCTTC. Protein: CASSSRWNYGYTF.

The chain has TRBV6-1 and TRBJ2-7, with D possibly being TRBD1 (5 bases). Per the germline V gene, CDR1 is MNHNS and CDR2 is SASEGT. Trimming took off 3 bases at V and 4 bases at J, with 13 bases between the two ends. This CDR3 is 14 amino acids long. Here the CDR3 reads CASSEKGMVYEQYF. Written as DNA, the CDR3 is TGTGCCAGCAGTGAGAAGGGGATGGTGTACGAGCAGTACTTC.

The chain uses TRBV6-2 or TRBV6-3 and TRBJ2-2, with D maybe TRBD2 (6 bases). The length of the CDR3 is 17 residues. Germline CDR1 MNHEY, CDR2 SVGEGT. Trimming cost V 1 base and J 7 bases, with 19 bases left between them. The CDR3 is CASSYYAGKRLGGELFF. The CDR3 DNA reads as TGTGCCAGCAGTTACTATGCGGGGAAGCGCCTCGGCGGGGAGCTGTTTTTT.

This chain connects TRBV5-1 to TRBJ2-3; D is unresolved. This CDR3 spans 13 amino acids. Germline CDR1 and CDR2: SGHRS and YFSETQ. V lost 6 bases and J 1 base, leaving 9 bases between the germline ends. CDR3 protein: CASKYPGTDTQYF. The CDR3 DNA is TGCGCCAGCAAATACCCCGGCACAGATACGCAGTATTTT.

The chain carries TRBV7-9 and TRBJ2-5, with D possibly being TRBD2 (5 bases). This CDR3 has 14 amino acids. Germline V CDR1 and CDR2: SEHNR, FQNEAQ (reference sequence). V dropped 2 bases and J dropped 0 bases, with 7 bases sitting between them. The CDR3 region has the DNA TGTGCCAGCAGCTTATGGGAGAACCAAGAGACCCAGTACTTC. This gives the protein CASSLWENQETQYF. Full variable domain (missing parts from reference TRBV7-9 and TRBJ2-5): DTGVSQNPRHKITKRGQNVTFRCDPISEHNRLYWYRQTLGQGPEFLTYFQNEAQLEKSRLLSDRFSAERPKGSFSTLEIQRTEQGDSAMYLCASSLWENQETQYFGPGTRLLVL.

The rearrangement joins TRBV4-1 to TRBJ1-1; no clear D gene. Trimming left V 1 base short and J 6 bases short, with 9 bases between. The CDR3 sequence is 13 residues long. Germline CDR1 is MGHRA and CDR2 is YSYEKL. The CDR3 here is CASSQVRVPEAFF. CDR3 bases: TGCGCCAGCAGCCAAGTTCGTGTCCCTGAAGCTTTCTTT.

In regard to this clone: Other DNA sequences in the same sample also yield this CDR3. J is TRBJ1-2 and V is TRBV18; no reliable D call. The CDR3 is 13 residues long. Trimming pared 0 bases from V and 2 bases from J, leaving 4 bases between. Germline V lookup: CDR1 KGHSH, CDR2 LQKENI. The CDR3 sequence: CASSPPENYGYTF. The CDR3 region has the DNA TGTGCCAGCTCACCACCCGAGAACTATGGCTACACCTTC.

The V call is TRBV14, the J call TRBJ2-3; D call uncertain. From germline, CDR1 is SGHDN and CDR2 FVKESK. The CDR3 is 14 residues long. Trimming left V 2 bases short and J 6 bases short, with 12 bases between. CDR3: CASSQSGLRDTQYF. The CDR3 nucleotides are TGTGCCAGCAGCCAATCTGGGCTTCGGGATACGCAGTATTTT.

This rearrangement joins TRBV2 to TRBJ1-6; tentative D call: TRBD1 (6 bases). The V end lost 10 bases, the J end lost 9 bases, and 16 bases lay between the germline ends. The CDR3 totals 13 residues. Germline V lookup: CDR1 SNHLY, CDR2 FYNNEI. CDR3 protein: CATGRGAGSPLHF. CDR3 DNA: TGTGCCACCGGCCGGGGGGCTGGTTCACCCCTCCACTTT. Using reference TRBV2 and TRBJ1-6 for the parts outside the CDR3, the full variable domain is EPEVTQTPSHQVTQMGQEVILRCVPISNHLYFYWYRQILGQKVEFLVSFYNNEISEKSEIFDDQFSVERPDGSNFTLKIRSTKLEDSAMYFCATGRGAGSPLHFGNGTRLTVT.

V and J are TRBV3-1 (or the pseudogene TRBV3-2) and TRBJ1-2; TRBD1 might be the D (5 bases). V was clipped by 2 bases and J by 4 bases, with 11 bases between them. The CDR3 length is 14 residues. The germline V gene encodes CDR1 LGHDT and CDR2 YNNKEL (reference sequence). The CDR3 is CASSQSGTGYGYTF. CDR3 DNA sequence: TGTGCCAGCAGCCAATCCGGGACCGGCTATGGCTACACCTTC.

The chain recombines TRBV12-3 or TRBV12-4 with TRBJ2-3, with D maybe TRBD1 (6 bases). V lost 6 bases, J lost 3 bases, and 10 bases lay in between. There are 13 residues in the CDR3. CDR3 coding DNA: TGTGCCAGCAGCCGGACAGAAACAGATACGCAGTATTTT. This encodes CASSRTETDTQYF.

The chain is built from TRBV6-5 and TRBJ2-3; 7 positions match TRBD2. Germline V CDR1 and CDR2: MNHEY, SVGAGI. CDR3 size: 15 residues. Unmatched junction bases numbered 5, after V lost 2 bases and J lost 3 bases. The CDR3 DNA reads TGTGCCAGCAGTTACGGGCGGGGGTGGACAGATACGCAGTATTTT. This encodes CASSYGRGWTDTQYF.

This chain connects TRBV7-9 to TRBJ1-5, with D possibly matching TRBD1 (5 bases). V lost 1 base to trimming and J lost 3 bases, with 13 bases between them. The germline CDR1 and CDR2 sequences are SEHNR and FQNEAQ (reference sequence). The CDR3 is made up of 16 amino acids. CDR3 in DNA: TGTGCCAGCAGCTTAGGAAATGGGGGGTCCAATCAGCCCCAGCATTTT. This codes for CASSLGNGGSNQPQHF.

The V gene is TRBV7-9, the J gene TRBJ2-3, with 8 bases fitting TRBD1. The germline V gene encodes CDR1 SEHNR and CDR2 FQNEAQ (reference sequence). CDR3 length: 14 residues. J was trimmed by 2 bases and V by 5 bases; bases with no gene match: 3. This CDR3 reads CASSKTGVTDTQYF. The DNA for the CDR3 is TGTGCCAGCAGCAAGACAGGGGTCACAGATACGCAGTATTTT.

The chain employs TRBV5-6 and TRBJ2-7; D is undetermined. The CDR3 contains 16 residues. Germline CDR1 and CDR2: SGHDT and YYEEEE. Trimming took 2 bases from V and 4 from J, leaving 19 bases between them. CDR3 residues: CASSLRPGSLKYEQYF. CDR3 nucleotides: TGTGCCAGCAGCTTACGTCCGGGCAGCCTAAAATACGAGCAGTACTTC. Supplemented by reference TRBV5-6 and TRBJ2-7, the full variable domain reads DAGVTQSPTHLIKTRGQQVTLRCSPKSGHDTVSWYQQALGQGPQFIFQYYEEEERQRGNFPDRFSGHQFPNYSSELNVNALLLGDSALYLCASSLRPGSLKYEQYFGPGTRLTVT.

A single count supports this clone. V usage is TRBV19 and J usage is TRBJ2-7, with a tentative D call TRBD1 (5 bases). The CDR3 extends over 11 amino acids. Germline V gene data show CDR1 as LNHDA and CDR2 as SQIVND (reference sequence). V was shortened by 9 bases and J by 7 bases, with 13 bases between the two germline ends. CDR3 sequence reads: CASTSGLEQYF. CDR3 nucleotides: TGTGCCAGCACCTCAGGGTTAGAGCAGTACTTC.

This clone was recorded only once. V usage is TRBV27 and J usage is TRBJ1-1; D is undetermined. Looked up from germline, CDR1 is MNHEY and CDR2 is SMNVEV (reference sequence). This CDR3 is 14 amino acids long. V shed 3 bases and J shed 0 bases, with 8 bases lying between them. DNA of the CDR3: TGTGCCAGCAGTTTGGTCCCGTTGAACACTGAAGCTTTCTTT. Translating gives CASSLVPLNTEAFF.

The chain is built from TRBV28 and TRBJ1-4; TRBD1 matches at 8 bases. There are 13 residues in the CDR3. CDR1 is MDHEN, CDR2 SYDVKM, per germline. V lost 6 bases and J lost 6; bases outside the gene matches: 3. CDR3 DNA: TGTGCCAGCAGCCCGGGACAGGATGAAAAACTGTTTTTT. Protein product: CASSPGQDEKLFF.

This chain uses TRBV6-5 with TRBJ1-3; D is ambiguous. Trimming removed 6 bases from V and 0 bases from J, with 6 bases in between. Germline-derived CDR1 and CDR2 are MNHEY and SVGAGI. The CDR3 spans 13 residues. The CDR3 DNA sequence: TGTGCCAGCAGGCCGTACTCTGGAAACACCATATATTTT. Translating it yields CASRPYSGNTIYF.

The genes are TRBV5-1 and TRBJ1-6; D is ambiguous. CDR3 length equals 14 residues. Per the germline V gene, CDR1 is SGHRS and CDR2 is YFSETQ. The V end was cut by 3 bases, the J end by 10 bases, with 14 bases between. The CDR3 region has the DNA TGCGCCAGCAGCTCCGACCTAGGGTACTCACCCCTCCACTTT. This translates into CASSSDLGYSPLHF.

The gene calls are TRBV6-5 and TRBJ2-2; tentatively, D is TRBD2 (6 bases). The length of the CDR3 is 14 residues. V was pared by 2 bases and J by 7 bases, with 11 bases between. Germline values: CDR1 MNHEY, CDR2 SVGAGI. Here the CDR3 DNA reads TGTGCCAGCAGTTACGTGGGGGGTCTCGGGGAGCTGTTTTTT. Its protein product is CASSYVGGLGELFF.